Listed here are 31 T cell receptor beta chains from one sample, sequenced in a study of shared clonotypes between healthy human individuals. Only in-frame clones appear in the TCRdb table, and some are missing; sequencing was by immunoSEQ multiplex PCR. The sample contains more than 2 million clones, about 94% of which appear only once. The sample was naive CD4+ T cells sorted from blood. Subset denoted: CD45RA+ positively selected. Receptor source: a man aged 18 to 29 in good health.

The chain has TRBV7-9 and TRBJ1-2; tentatively, D is TRBD1 (6 bases). In germline, CDR1 is SEHNR, CDR2 FQNEAQ (reference sequence). CDR3 length: 16 residues. With 1 base removed from V and 8 bases from J, the gap between germline ends came to 20 bases. The CDR3 sequence is CASSLEVWGHRRGYTF. The CDR3 coding sequence is TGTGCCAGCAGCTTAGAAGTTTGGGGACATAGAAGGGGCTACACCTTC.

The gene calls are TRBV10-3 and TRBJ2-3; D unresolved. This CDR3 has 14 amino acids. V was clipped by 0 bases and J by 6 bases, with 10 bases between them. Per germline, CDR1 ENHRY and CDR2 SYGVKD. The CDR3 reads CAISESVRGDTQYF. The CDR3 DNA reads TGTGCCATCAGTGAGTCGGTCCGAGGTGATACGCAGTATTTT.

V is TRBV7-2 and J is TRBJ1-1; tentatively, D is TRBD1 (6 bases). This CDR3 is 15 amino acids long. Deletions cut 0 bases from V and 7 bases from J, with 15 bases between. The germline CDR1 and CDR2 sequences are SGHTA and FQGNSA. CDR3 loop: CASSLAATGNYEAFF. Written as DNA, the CDR3 is TGTGCCAGCAGCTTAGCCGCGACAGGCAATTATGAAGCTTTCTTT. Combining the CDR3 with reference TRBV7-2 and TRBJ1-1 gives the whole variable domain GAGVSQSPSNKVTEKGKDVELRCDPISGHTALYWYRQSLGQGLEFLIYFQGNSAPDKSGLPSDRFSAERTGGSVSTLTIQRTQQEDSAVYLCASSLAATGNYEAFFGQGTRLTVV.

The genes are TRBV5-6 and TRBJ2-3; 11 nucleotides line up with TRBD2. V gave up 4 bases and J gave up 5 bases; unmatched junction bases: 6. Germline CDR1 reads SGHDT; CDR2 reads YYEEEE. The CDR3 consists of 15 residues. CDR3 residues: CASSKTSGKIDTQYF. DNA for the CDR3: TGTGCCAGCAGCAAGACTAGCGGGAAGATAGATACGCAGTATTTT.

This chain joins TRBV28 and TRBJ1-5, with D perhaps TRBD1 (6 bases). Trimming shortened V by 5 bases and J by 1 base, and 12 bases separated the two germline ends. Germline V lookup: CDR1 MDHEN, CDR2 SYDVKM. The CDR3 covers 15 residues. The CDR3 region has the DNA TGTGCCAGCAGTAGCACAGGGACAAGCAATCAGCCCCAGCATTTT. It codes for CASSSTGTSNQPQHF. The complete variable domain, with remaining parts taken from reference TRBV28 and TRBJ1-5, reads DVKVTQSSRYLVKRTGEKVFLECVQDMDHENMFWYRQDPGLGLRLIYFSYDVKMKEKGDIPEGYSVSREKKERFSLILESASTNQTSMYLCASSSTGTSNQPQHFGDGTRLSIL.

J is TRBJ1-1 and V is TRBV4-2; tentatively, D is TRBD1 (5 bases). The length of the CDR3 is 12 residues. Trimming left V 5 bases short and J 8 bases short, with 12 bases between. Germline assignment: CDR1 LGHNA and CDR2 YNFKEQ. The DNA for the CDR3 is TGTGCCAGCAGCTTTCAGGGTCACGAAGCTTTCTTT. Translation gives CASSFQGHEAFF.

The V gene is TRBV10-3, the J gene TRBJ1-2; D is perhaps TRBD1 (5 bases). Trimming stripped 3 bases from V and 5 bases from J, with 16 bases between. The CDR3 is made up of 15 amino acids. Germline-derived CDR1 and CDR2 are ENHRY and SYGVKD. Here the CDR3 DNA reads TGTGCCATCAGTGACGGGGCGATACCCTCTTATGGCTACACCTTC. It encodes CAISDGAIPSYGYTF.

The rearrangement uses TRBV4-1 and TRBJ1-5; unclear D gene. The CDR3 extends over 14 amino acids. The V gene's germline CDR1 is MGHRA and CDR2 YSYEKL. Trimming removed 4 bases at V and 6 bases at J, with 13 bases between. The chain's CDR3 is CASSPTPRIQPQHF. The CDR3, as DNA: TGCGCCAGCAGCCCCACCCCACGGATTCAGCCCCAGCATTTT.

CDR3 coding DNA: TGTGCCAGCAGGAAGAGCGTTGGTACGCAGTATTTT. This gives the protein CASRKSVGTQYF. The chain recombines TRBV14 with TRBJ2-3; D is ambiguous. Trimming removed 6 bases at V and 8 bases at J, with 12 bases between. CDR3 size: 12 residues. Germline V CDR1 and CDR2: SGHDN, FVKESK.

The chain employs TRBV30 and TRBJ1-2; D is undetermined. The CDR3 extends over 13 amino acids. CDR1 is GTSNPN, CDR2 SVGIG, per germline (reference sequence). Trimming removed 3 bases from V and 0 bases from J, with 8 bases in between. The CDR3 protein is CAWRADPNYGYTF. The DNA of the CDR3 is TGTGCCTGGAGGGCGGACCCTAACTATGGCTACACCTTC.

J is TRBJ1-6 and V is TRBV25-1, with 10 bases matching TRBD1. CDR1 and CDR2 from the germline V gene are MGHDK and SYGVNS. This CDR3 has 14 amino acids. V lost 3 bases and J lost 9; bases outside the gene matches: 2. CDR3 DNA sequence: TGTGCCAGCAGTGAGTGGGACAGGGGTTCACCCCTCCACTTT. Its protein product is CASSEWDRGSPLHF.

This clone was seen a single time. This chain connects TRBV7-2 to TRBJ2-3; D is possibly TRBD1 or TRBD2 (5 bases each). The CDR3 runs 15 residues. Germline V lookup: CDR1 SGHTA, CDR2 FQGNSA. V shed 5 bases and J shed 2 bases, with 14 bases lying between them. Here the CDR3 reads CASSPQTGATDTQYF. The CDR3 nucleotides are TGTGCCAGCAGCCCCCAAACCGGGGCCACAGATACGCAGTATTTT.

As regards this clone: The identical CDR3 is also encoded by other nucleotide sequences in the sample. The V call is TRBV6-6, the J call TRBJ1-2; a weak D match, TRBD1 (5 bases). This CDR3 contains 13 residues. Germline-derived CDR1 and CDR2 are MNHNY and SVGAGI (reference sequence). The ends were cut back, 2 bases at V and 7 bases at J, with 11 bases in the middle. CDR3 loop: CASSYAREGGYTF. As DNA, the CDR3 is TGTGCCAGCAGTTACGCCAGGGAAGGTGGCTACACCTTC.

The chain joins TRBV2 to TRBJ2-5; D might be TRBD2 (6 bases). Germline V gene lookup returns CDR1 SNHLY and CDR2 FYNNEI. Trimming removed 6 bases at V and 5 bases at J, with 10 bases between. The CDR3 is made up of 12 amino acids. CDR3 residues: CASRTSRETQYF. CDR3 in DNA: TGTGCCAGCAGGACTAGTCGGGAGACCCAGTACTTC.

This chain links TRBV10-3 with TRBJ2-1; D perhaps matches TRBD1 (5 bases). Germline V CDR1 and CDR2: ENHRY, SYGVKD. V lost 5 bases and J 0 bases, leaving 11 bases between the germline ends. The CDR3 extends over 15 amino acids. The CDR3 spells CAISQQDSSYNEQFF. Written as DNA, the CDR3 is TGTGCCATCAGTCAACAGGATAGCTCCTACAATGAGCAGTTCTTC.

Of note for this clone: Additional DNA sequences in this sample encode the identical CDR3. This sequence joins TRBV30 and TRBJ1-5, with a tentative D call TRBD1 (5 bases). Looked up from germline, CDR1 is GTSNPN and CDR2 is SVGIG (reference sequence). This CDR3 has 13 residues. The germline V and J ends were trimmed by 3 bases and 2 bases, with 8 bases remaining between them. The CDR3, as DNA: TGTGCCTGGAGCCAAGGGGGCAATCAGCCCCAGCATTTT. Residues: CAWSQGGNQPQHF.

In regard to this clone: The identical CDR3 is also encoded by other nucleotide sequences in the sample. The chain employs TRBV18 and TRBJ2-5; maybe TRBD2 (5 bases). Germline CDR1 and CDR2: KGHSH and LQKENI. This CDR3 comprises 13 residues. The ends were cut back, 5 bases at V and 4 bases at J, with 11 bases in the middle. In nucleotides, the CDR3 is TGTGCCAGCTCAGCTGGACTGGGAGAGACCCAGTACTTC. Protein: CASSAGLGETQYF.

In this sample, this clone turned up once. The V and J genes are TRBV28 and TRBJ1-4; TRBD1 matches 12 bases. J was trimmed by 3 bases and V by 7 bases; bases with no gene match: 6. This CDR3 is 16 amino acids long. Germline values: CDR1 MDHEN, CDR2 SYDVKM. The CDR3 is CASTSGQGAPNEKLFF. The CDR3 DNA reads TGTGCCAGCACCTCGGGACAGGGGGCCCCTAATGAAAAACTGTTTTTT.

This chain's CDR3 is CASSGGFGASGYSNQPQHF. Written as DNA, the CDR3 is TGTGCCAGCAGTGGGGGTTTCGGGGCATCTGGGTATAGCAATCAGCCCCAGCATTTT. V gene TRBV6-1 combines with J gene TRBJ1-5, with D perhaps TRBD1 (5 bases). Per the germline V gene, CDR1 is MNHNS and CDR2 is SASEGT. CDR3 size: 19 residues. Trimming pared 4 bases from V and 0 bases from J, leaving 22 bases between.

The chain combines TRBV7-3 with TRBJ2-3, with D possibly being TRBD2 (6 bases). Trimming stripped 2 bases from V and 3 bases from J, with 15 bases between. The CDR3 has 16 amino acids. Germline V gene sequence: CDR1 SGHTA, CDR2 FQGTGA. CDR3 nucleotides: TGTGCCAGCAGCTTAGGGGGGAACCCAGGGACAGATACGCAGTATTTT. It codes for CASSLGGNPGTDTQYF.

The J gene is TRBJ1-6, the V gene TRBV27; D unresolved. Germline CDR1 MNHEY, CDR2 SMNVEV (reference sequence). The germline V and J ends were trimmed by 8 bases and 6 bases, with 14 bases remaining between them. The CDR3 has 14 amino acids. The CDR3 sequence is CASAIWPTNSPLHF. Written as DNA, the CDR3 is TGTGCCAGCGCAATCTGGCCCACTAATTCACCCCTCCACTTT.

This CDR3 is CSARARDRGFNEKLFF. For the CDR3, the DNA is TGCAGCGCCCGAGCCCGGGACAGGGGGTTTAATGAAAAACTGTTTTTT. This rearrangement joins TRBV29-1 to TRBJ1-4; 11 nucleotides agree with TRBD1. CDR1 SQVTM and CDR2 ANQGSEA come from the germline V gene. The J segment lost 4 bases and the V segment lost 7 bases, leaving 11 bases of the junction unmatched. The CDR3 loop spans 16 amino acids.

A note on this clone: The sample holds other DNA sequences that translate to the same CDR3. The rearrangement links TRBV30 to TRBJ1-3; D remains unclear. This CDR3 is built from 11 residues. Deletions cut 5 bases from V and 0 bases from J, with 2 bases between. In germline, CDR1 is GTSNPN, CDR2 SVGIG (reference sequence). Written as DNA, the CDR3 is TGTGCCTGGTCCTCTGGAAACACCATATATTTT. This encodes CAWSSGNTIYF.

The CDR3 DNA is TGTGCCAGCAGTTTCGGGGGGATCGGTGGGGCCAACGTCCTGACTTTC. Protein: CASSFGGIGGANVLTF. The chain uses TRBV28 and TRBJ2-6; 7 bases fit TRBD2. This CDR3 is 16 amino acids long. V shed 3 bases and J 3 bases; nucleotides not matched to a gene: 5. Germline CDR1 is MDHEN and CDR2 is SYDVKM. The whole variable domain, filled in from reference TRBV28 and TRBJ2-6, reads DVKVTQSSRYLVKRTGEKVFLECVQDMDHENMFWYRQDPGLGLRLIYFSYDVKMKEKGDIPEGYSVSREKKERFSLILESASTNQTSMYLCASSFGGIGGANVLTFGAGSRLTVL.

This sequence joins TRBV10-3 and TRBJ2-1; TRBD2 aligns across 9 bases. CDR3 size: 15 residues. Germline CDR1 reads ENHRY; CDR2 reads SYGVKD. After removal of 10 bases from V and 7 bases from J, the junction contained 14 bases not matched to a gene. This CDR3 is CANAPLAGSGNEQFF. The CDR3 nucleotides are TGTGCCAACGCCCCGCTAGCGGGATCGGGTAATGAGCAGTTCTTC.

This clone was picked up one time. The chain couples TRBV5-1 to TRBJ2-7; 9 positions match TRBD1. Unmatched junction bases numbered 8, after V lost 4 bases and J lost 3 bases. Germline V lookup: CDR1 SGHRS, CDR2 YFSETQ. The CDR3 is made up of 15 amino acids. DNA for the CDR3: TGCGCCAGCAGCCCCGCGGGACAGGGTTTCTACGAGCAGTACTTC. Translation: CASSPAGQGFYEQYF.

The chain employs TRBV19 and TRBJ2-5, with D possibly TRBD2 on 6 matching bases. The germline V gene encodes CDR1 LNHDA and CDR2 SQIVND (reference sequence). The V gene lost 1 base and the J gene lost 5 bases, with 29 bases spanning the gap. This CDR3 has 20 residues. CDR3 residues: CASSIVPQSGSGRYRETQYF. The CDR3 DNA follows: TGTGCCAGTAGTATAGTCCCCCAGTCGGGTAGCGGCCGTTATCGTGAGACCCAGTACTTC.

The chain uses TRBV7-2 and TRBJ2-7; D unclear. Germline CDR1 reads SGHTA; CDR2 reads FQGNSA. This CDR3 is 13 amino acids long. Trimming removed 5 bases from V and 3 bases from J, with 11 bases in between. CDR3 in amino acids: CASSHGPLYEQYF. CDR3 nucleotides: TGTGCCAGCAGCCACGGACCCCTCTACGAGCAGTACTTC.

The chain uses TRBV7-9 and TRBJ2-7; a weak D match, TRBD2 (6 bases). The germline V gene encodes CDR1 SEHNR and CDR2 FQNEAQ (reference sequence). This CDR3 contains 14 residues. V was trimmed by 5 bases and J by 0 bases, leaving 11 bases between them. This CDR3 is CASSPKRASYEQYF. The CDR3 DNA sequence: TGTGCCAGCAGCCCAAAGCGGGCCTCCTACGAGCAGTACTTC.

The V call is TRBV11-2, the J call TRBJ2-6; D gene uncertain. The V end was cut by 0 bases, the J end by 4 bases, with 19 bases between. The CDR3 runs 19 residues. The germline V gene encodes CDR1 SGHAT and CDR2 FQNNGV. The CDR3: CASSLDFRLRAAGANVLTF. DNA of the CDR3: TGTGCCAGCAGCTTAGATTTCCGGCTCCGGGCGGCAGGGGCCAACGTCCTGACTTTC.

The genes are TRBV5-6 and TRBJ1-1; perhaps TRBD1 as D (6 bases). Germline V gene lookup returns CDR1 SGHDT and CDR2 YYEEEE. CDR3 length equals 16 residues. V was trimmed by 0 bases and J by 0 bases, leaving 12 bases between them. The DNA for the CDR3 is TGTGCCAGCAGCTTGGGGGCAGGGGTATTGAACACTGAAGCTTTCTTT. It is translated as CASSLGAGVLNTEAFF.